The 28 T cell receptor beta chains presented below share a single source sample, sequenced in a study of T cell repertoires in cytomegalovirus infection. TCRdb processed the reads anew with MiXCR; each CDR3 protein has one entry. The data contain 450,000 to 650,000 distinct CDR3 sequences, less than 30% of them singletons. The source material was PBMCs. Every receptor here comes from a human donor in good health (CMV status not recorded). Some clones in this sample may be carry-over from other donors' samples.

The chain uses TRBV10-3 and TRBJ2-1, with 7 nucleotides matching TRBD2. Losses at the gene ends were 6 bases for V and 5 bases for J; bases not matched to a gene: 10. The germline CDR1 and CDR2 sequences are ENHRY and SYGVKD. This CDR3 has 15 amino acids. Here the CDR3 DNA reads TGTGCCATCAGCGCGCTAGCGGTGGCCGACAATGAGCAGTTCTTC. Its translation is CAISALAVADNEQFF.

This clonotype was seen repeatedly, ten times or more. V and J are TRBV19 and TRBJ2-3; the D call may be TRBD1 or TRBD2 (5 bases each). The CDR3 consists of 15 residues. Germline CDR1 is LNHDA and CDR2 is SQIVND (reference sequence). Deletions cut 5 bases from V and 7 bases from J, with 19 bases between. CDR3 nucleotides: TGTGCCAGTAGTTCGGCCGGGACGTATTCTTATACGCAGTATTTT. Its protein product is CASSSAGTYSYTQYF. Combining the CDR3 with reference TRBV19 and TRBJ2-3 gives the whole variable domain DGGITQSPKYLFRKEGQNVTLSCEQNLNHDAMYWYRQDPGQGLRLIYYSQIVNDFQKGDIAEGYSVSREKKESFPLTVTSAQKNPTAFYLCASSSAGTYSYTQYFGPGTRLTVL.

A few counts support this clonotype. The DNA of the CDR3 is TGTGCCAGCAGCGTAGAGGCAGGGTCGAACGATGAGCAGTTCTTC. As protein: CASSVEAGSNDEQFF. J is TRBJ2-1 and V is TRBV9; D is perhaps TRBD1 (5 bases). Trimming pared 0 bases from V and 8 bases from J, leaving 15 bases between. Germline-derived CDR1 and CDR2 are SGDLS and YYNGEE. The CDR3 is 15 residues long.

As regards this clonotype: This sequence may be a read error, since a much larger clone differs from it by one base. This rearrangement joins TRBV6-2 or TRBV6-3 to TRBJ2-7; D may correspond to TRBD1 or TRBD2 (5 bases each). The CDR3 contains 11 residues. Trimming left V 6 bases short and J 2 bases short, with 5 bases between. Per germline, CDR1 MNHEY and CDR2 SVGEGT. The CDR3 protein is CASRGPYEQYF. In nucleotides, the CDR3 is TGTGCCAGCAGGGGACCCTACGAGCAGTACTTC.

This chain links TRBV6-2 or TRBV6-3 with TRBJ2-1; 9 bases align to TRBD2. CDR1 MNHEY and CDR2 SVGEGT come from the germline V gene. This CDR3 is built from 15 residues. V shed 6 bases and J 4 bases; nucleotides not matched to a gene: 7. This CDR3 is CASRGSGSFYNEQFF. The CDR3 coding sequence is TGTGCCAGCAGAGGTAGCGGGAGTTTTTACAATGAGCAGTTCTTC.

The CDR3 here is CASSPTGVGTGELFF. The DNA for the CDR3 is TGTGCCAGCAGTCCGACAGGAGTGGGCACCGGGGAGCTGTTTTTT. This sequence joins TRBV12-3 or TRBV12-4 and TRBJ2-2; TRBD1 might be the D (6 bases). V was clipped by 5 bases and J by 4 bases, with 14 bases between them. The CDR3 loop spans 15 amino acids.

This clonotype turned up a few times. The chain employs TRBV29-1 and TRBJ1-2, with a possible D match to TRBD1 (5 bases). Trimming pared 3 bases from V and 4 bases from J, leaving 12 bases between. In germline, CDR1 is SQVTM, CDR2 ANQGSEA. This CDR3 has 13 residues. The CDR3 sequence is CSVDAGTSYGYTF. CDR3 bases: TGCAGCGTTGACGCCGGGACGTCCTATGGCTACACCTTC.

This rearrangement joins TRBV12-3 or TRBV12-4 to TRBJ1-5; no reliable D call. V shed 1 base and J shed 7 bases, with 14 bases lying between them. There are 15 residues in the CDR3. The CDR3 is CASSLVGGLNQPQHF. The CDR3 region has the DNA TGTGCCAGCAGTTTAGTTGGAGGGCTGAACCAGCCCCAGCATTTT.

This clonotype was detected only a few times. The chain carries TRBV2 and TRBJ1-2, with no clear D. The CDR3 totals 14 residues. Looked up from germline, CDR1 is SNHLY and CDR2 is FYNNEI. The V and J ends lost 7 bases and 7 bases respectively, with 19 bases between them. This chain's CDR3 is CASNPDGIYRGYTF. The CDR3 nucleotides read TGTGCCAGCAATCCGGACGGAATCTATCGTGGCTACACCTTC.

This chain joins TRBV11-2 and TRBJ2-2; no reliable D call. Looked up from germline, CDR1 is SGHAT and CDR2 is FQNNGV. The V and J ends lost 0 bases and 8 bases respectively, with 13 bases between them. CDR3 size: 15 residues. The DNA for the CDR3 is TGTGCCAGCAGCTTAGATCTTGGGTTTACTGGGGAGCTGTTTTTT. Encoded protein: CASSLDLGFTGELFF.

Note on this clonotype: At one end, the junction sequence differs from germline, possibly due to a read error. V is TRBV20-1 and J is TRBJ2-1, with D maybe TRBD2 (5 bases). Germline lookup yields CDR1 DFQATT and CDR2 SNEGSKA (reference sequence). There are 15 residues in the CDR3. CDR3 region: CSARVVPSSYKEQFF. CDR3 nucleotides: TGCAGTGCTAGGGTTGTCCCTAGCTCCTACAAGGAGCAGTTCTTC.

The J gene is TRBJ2-4, the V gene TRBV7-8, with 8 bases that match TRBD2. This CDR3 has 18 amino acids. Germline V gene data show CDR1 as SGHVS and CDR2 as FQNEAQ. V shed 5 bases, J shed 2 bases, and the junction held 14 bases outside the gene matches. The CDR3 sequence: CASSTLAGPSITKNIQYF. For the CDR3, the DNA is TGTGCCAGCAGCACGCTAGCGGGCCCGTCGATAACCAAAAACATTCAGTACTTC.

This clonotype occurred a few times. The V call is TRBV29-1, the J call TRBJ1-1; 7 bases align to TRBD1. The V gene's germline CDR1 is SQVTM and CDR2 ANQGSEA. The CDR3 sequence is 12 residues long. With 3 bases clipped from V and 8 bases from J, the junction kept 6 bases outside the gene matches. The CDR3 DNA reads TGCAGCGTTGACCGACAGGGACTAGAAGCTTTCTTT. Translation: CSVDRQGLEAFF.

This clonotype has only a few counts. The gene calls are TRBV6-5 and TRBJ2-5, with a tentative D call TRBD1 (6 bases). Looked up from germline, CDR1 is MNHEY and CDR2 is SVGAGI. The length of the CDR3 is 11 residues. With 7 bases removed from V and 7 bases from J, the gap between germline ends came to 10 bases. CDR3: CASKGQRTQYF. The CDR3 DNA reads as TGTGCCAGCAAAGGACAGCGGACCCAGTACTTC.

The V call is TRBV10-3, the J call TRBJ1-4; D remains ambiguous. Trimming removed 2 bases from V and 0 bases from J, with 7 bases in between. This CDR3 has 15 residues. CDR1 is ENHRY, CDR2 SYGVKD, per germline. The CDR3 is CAISEHGTTNEKLFF. The DNA for the CDR3 is TGTGCCATCAGTGAGCACGGTACAACTAATGAAAAACTGTTTTTT.

This clonotype was picked up many times. The chain joins TRBV7-2 to TRBJ2-7; 11 nucleotides line up with TRBD2. CDR3 length: 15 amino acids. The J segment lost 7 bases and the V segment lost 4 bases, leaving 9 bases of the junction unmatched. The germline V gene encodes CDR1 SGHTA and CDR2 FQGNSA. The CDR3 protein is CASSWGSGRVGEQYF. In DNA, the CDR3 is TGTGCCAGCAGCTGGGGTAGCGGGAGGGTTGGGGAGCAGTACTTC.

This clonotype was counted ten times or more. The chain has TRBV7-2 and TRBJ2-2; maybe TRBD2 (5 bases). The germline CDR1 and CDR2 sequences are SGHTA and FQGNSA. The germline V and J ends were trimmed by 3 bases and 4 bases, with 9 bases remaining between them. This CDR3 is 14 amino acids long. The CDR3 is CASSFTGFTGELFF. The CDR3 DNA is TGTGCCAGCAGCTTCACGGGATTCACCGGGGAGCTGTTTTTT.

V usage is TRBV7-2 and J usage is TRBJ2-1; the D gene is possibly TRBD2 (6 bases). CDR3 length: 13 amino acids. Germline values: CDR1 SGHTA, CDR2 FQGNSA. The V and J ends lost 5 bases and 9 bases respectively, with 14 bases between them. The CDR3 is CASSTGTFGEQFF. DNA for the CDR3: TGTGCCAGCAGCACCGGGACTTTTGGTGAGCAGTTCTTC.

The rearrangement joins TRBV5-6 to TRBJ1-2, with 8 positions matching TRBD1. This CDR3 is 17 amino acids long. The ends lost 3 bases at V and 8 bases at J; junction bases unmatched: 18. CDR1 and CDR2 from the germline V gene are SGHDT and YYEEEE. Written as DNA, the CDR3 is TGTGCCAGCAGCTCCCTCCCATTGGGGACAGGTTCACGGGGCTACACCTTC. It encodes CASSSLPLGTGSRGYTF.

The chain links TRBV12-3 or TRBV12-4 to TRBJ1-1, with no clear D. The CDR3 is 17 residues long. The V and J ends lost 3 bases and 2 bases respectively, with 19 bases between them. CDR3 residues: CASSFVIPGTTNTEAFF. CDR3 nucleotides: TGTGCCAGCAGTTTCGTGATTCCCGGTACTACTAACACTGAAGCTTTCTTT.

CDR3 sequence (DNA): TGTGCCAGTAGTATAGATCGGGCTAGCGGGCGATCCTACGAGCAGTACTTC. It yields the protein CASSIDRASGRSYEQYF. This chain uses TRBV19 with TRBJ2-7; 8 bases map to TRBD2. This CDR3 comprises 17 residues. The J segment lost 1 base and the V segment lost 0 bases, leaving 8 bases of the junction unmatched. The germline V gene has CDR1 LNHDA and CDR2 SQIVND (reference sequence).

V gene TRBV18 combines with J gene TRBJ2-7; D is unresolved. The CDR3 extends over 13 amino acids. V was clipped by 2 bases and J by 4 bases, with 9 bases between them. The germline CDR1 and CDR2 sequences are KGHSH and LQKENI. The CDR3 loop reads CASSPGVDYEQYV. The CDR3 DNA sequence: TGTGCCAGCTCACCAGGGGTAGATTACGAGCAGTACGTC.

This clonotype came up a few times. The J gene is TRBJ2-3, the V gene TRBV2; D call uncertain. V lost 1 base and J 2 bases, leaving 10 bases between the germline ends. The germline V gene has CDR1 SNHLY and CDR2 FYNNEI. CDR3 size: 15 residues. The CDR3, as DNA: TGTGCCAGCAGTGAAGACCCTTTCGCCACAGATACGCAGTATTTT. Translating gives CASSEDPFATDTQYF. Looking up the rest from reference TRBV2 and TRBJ2-3 gives the full variable domain: EPEVTQTPSHQVTQMGQEVILRCVPISNHLYFYWYRQILGQKVEFLVSFYNNEISEKSEIFDDQFSVERPDGSNFTLKIRSTKLEDSAMYFCASSEDPFATDTQYFGPGTRLTVL.

This clonotype was observed a handful of times. The CDR3 spells CASRHIGKNYGYTF. The CDR3 bases are TGTGCCAGCAGACATATTGGGAAGAACTATGGCTACACCTTC. J is TRBJ1-2 and V is TRBV7-3; D is undetermined. Looked up from germline, CDR1 is SGHTA and CDR2 is FQGTGA. V was cut by 6 bases and J by 2 bases, with 13 bases left in between. This CDR3 has 14 residues.

The chain employs TRBV5-8 and TRBJ2-5; D is perhaps TRBD2 (5 bases). Trimming cost V 0 bases and J 5 bases, with 23 bases left between them. From germline, CDR1 is SGHTS and CDR2 YDEGEE. The CDR3 is made up of 18 amino acids. The CDR3 is CASSLAAGRTSFWETQYF. CDR3 DNA: TGTGCCAGCAGCTTGGCCGCCGGCCGAACTAGTTTTTGGGAGACCCAGTACTTC.

This clonotype has a handful of counts. The rearrangement uses TRBV27 and TRBJ1-5; D call uncertain. Between the trimmed V and J ends, which lost 1 base and 2 bases, there was a span of 6 bases. The germline gives CDR1 MNHEY, CDR2 SMNVEV (reference sequence). This CDR3 has 14 residues. The CDR3 nucleotides are TGTGCCAGCAGTTTATTCATGGGCAATCAGCCCCAGCATTTT. It specifies CASSLFMGNQPQHF.

This clonotype was counted at least ten times. The V gene is TRBV7-6, the J gene TRBJ2-5; the match to TRBD1 covers 8 bases. There are 18 residues in the CDR3. Germline V lookup: CDR1 SGHVS, CDR2 FNYEAQ. Unmatched junction bases numbered 17, after V lost 1 base and J lost 7 bases. DNA for the CDR3: TGTGCCAGCAGCTTAGATCGGTATGATCGGACAGGGTCGGTGACCCAGTACTTC. Protein: CASSLDRYDRTGSVTQYF.

This clonotype was recorded at least ten times. V usage is TRBV7-2 and J usage is TRBJ2-1, with 10 bases identical to TRBD2. The CDR3 sequence is 17 residues long. J was trimmed by 4 bases and V by 0 bases; bases with no gene match: 6. Germline lookup yields CDR1 SGHTA and CDR2 FQGNSA. CDR3 bases: TGTGCCAGCAGCTTAGCGCTTAGCGGGGGGACTTACAATGAGCAGTTCTTC. Translating gives CASSLALSGGTYNEQFF.